The clone carrying this TCR beta chain was detected many times. Its antigen is unknown. These data are taken from a study of human T cells and chemical hapten exposure. Study observations and caveats: The number of TCRs over 1 in 1000 frequency stayed unchanged after DPC.

From germline, CDR1 is SEHNR and CDR2 FQNEAQ (reference sequence). Between the trimmed V and J ends, which lost 2 bases and 6 bases, there was a span of 12 bases. This CDR3 has 14 residues. Original handling: The number of TCRs in each sample had a median of about 96,000 and spanned about 23,224 to 690,600. TCRdb reanalysed the RACE reads using MiXCR and keeps one entry per CDR3 protein. The V and J calls, along with clone size, are taken from TCRdb and not from the paper's own processing. The sample holds 300,000 to 450,000 distinct CDR3 sequences, over 5% seen once. The time point: pre-sensitization, week 0. Stated treatment: therapeutic diphenylcyclopropenone sensitization with weekly scalp DPC. Before extraction, the whole blood was not fractionated, and total RNA was taken from it.

The V call is TRBV7-9, the J call TRBJ2-3; unclear D gene. The TCR comes from a woman aged 18-29 years with alopecia areata. Some clones in this sample may be carry-over from other donors' samples. Sequenced material: whole blood, taken in connection with sensitization to the hapten diphenylcyclopropenone (DPC). The DNA for the CDR3 is TGTGCCAGCAGCTTAACAGAAGCTAGGGATACGCAGTATTTT. This encodes CASSLTEARDTQYF.